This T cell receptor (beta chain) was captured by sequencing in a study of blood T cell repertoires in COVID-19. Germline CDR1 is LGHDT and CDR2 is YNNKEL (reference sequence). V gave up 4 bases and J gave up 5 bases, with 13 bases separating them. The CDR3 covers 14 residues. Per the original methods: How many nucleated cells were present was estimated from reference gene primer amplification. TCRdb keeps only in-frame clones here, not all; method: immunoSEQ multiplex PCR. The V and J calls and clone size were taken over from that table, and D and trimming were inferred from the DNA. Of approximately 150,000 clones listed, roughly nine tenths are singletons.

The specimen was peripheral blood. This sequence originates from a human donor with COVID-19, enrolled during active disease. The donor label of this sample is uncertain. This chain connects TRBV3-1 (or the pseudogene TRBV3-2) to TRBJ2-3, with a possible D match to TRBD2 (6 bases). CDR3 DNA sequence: TGTGCCAGCAGCCCCCGGCTAGCGAGAGATACGCAGTATTTT. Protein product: CASSPRLARDTQYF.